This T cell receptor beta chain appears in the sequencing data of a study of shared clonotypes between healthy human individuals. The CDR3 contains 15 residues. V lost 5 bases and J lost 5; bases outside the gene matches: 7. CDR1 is LNHDA and CDR2 is SQIVND in the germline V gene (reference sequence). CD45RO-negative, CCR7-selected cells formed the naive CD8 fraction, which excluded terminally differentiated effector memory CD45RA+ cells. Using immunoSEQ multiplex PCR, the repertoire was profiled, and TCRdb retains in-frame clones only, with some absent. The table has roughly 2.1 million clones, about 92% seen once.

This receptor was identified in a man aged 18 to 29 in good health. Some clones in this sample may be carry-over from other donors' samples. V usage is TRBV19 and J usage is TRBJ1-4; 8 bases match TRBD1. The source material was naive CD8+ T cells from PBMCs. CDR3 DNA sequence: TGTGCCAGTAGTGCCTGGGACAGGCAAAATGAAAAACTGTTTTTT. Translated, it gives CASSAWDRQNEKLFF.